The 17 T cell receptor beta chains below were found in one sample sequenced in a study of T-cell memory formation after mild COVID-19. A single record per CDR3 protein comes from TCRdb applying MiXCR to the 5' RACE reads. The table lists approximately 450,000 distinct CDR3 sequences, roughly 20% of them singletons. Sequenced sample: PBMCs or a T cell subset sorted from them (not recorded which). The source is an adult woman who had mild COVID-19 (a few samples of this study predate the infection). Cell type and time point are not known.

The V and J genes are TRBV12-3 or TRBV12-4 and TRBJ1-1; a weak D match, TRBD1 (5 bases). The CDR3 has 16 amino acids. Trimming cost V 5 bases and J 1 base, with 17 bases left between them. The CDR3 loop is CASSRWGEGSNTEAFF. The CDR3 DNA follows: TGTGCCAGCAGTCGATGGGGGGAGGGGTCGAACACTGAAGCTTTCTTT.

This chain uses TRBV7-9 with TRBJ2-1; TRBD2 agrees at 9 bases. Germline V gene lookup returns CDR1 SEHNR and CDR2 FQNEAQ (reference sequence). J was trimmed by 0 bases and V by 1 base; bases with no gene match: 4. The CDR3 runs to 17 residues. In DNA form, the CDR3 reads TGTGCCAGCAGCTTAGTAGGCGGGGGGGCCTCCTACAATGAGCAGTTCTTC. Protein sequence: CASSLVGGGASYNEQFF. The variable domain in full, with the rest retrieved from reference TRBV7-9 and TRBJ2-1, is DTGVSQNPRHKITKRGQNVTFRCDPISEHNRLYWYRQTLGQGPEFLTYFQNEAQLEKSRLLSDRFSAERPKGSFSTLEIQRTEQGDSAMYLCASSLVGGGASYNEQFFGPGTRLTVL.

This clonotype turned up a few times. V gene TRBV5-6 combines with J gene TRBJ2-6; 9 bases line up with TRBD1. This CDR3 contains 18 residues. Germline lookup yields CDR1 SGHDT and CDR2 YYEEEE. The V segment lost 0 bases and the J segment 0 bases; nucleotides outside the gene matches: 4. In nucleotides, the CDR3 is TGTGCCAGCAGCTTGGAGCCGGGACAGGGCTCTGGGGCCAACGTCCTGACTTTC. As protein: CASSLEPGQGSGANVLTF. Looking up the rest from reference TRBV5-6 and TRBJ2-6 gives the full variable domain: DAGVTQSPTHLIKTRGQQVTLRCSPKSGHDTVSWYQQALGQGPQFIFQYYEEEERQRGNFPDRFSGHQFPNYSSELNVNALLLGDSALYLCASSLEPGQGSGANVLTFGAGSRLTVL.

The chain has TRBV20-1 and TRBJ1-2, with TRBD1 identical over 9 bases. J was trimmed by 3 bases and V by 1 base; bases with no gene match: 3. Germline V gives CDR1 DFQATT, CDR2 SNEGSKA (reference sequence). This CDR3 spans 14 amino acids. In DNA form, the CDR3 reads TGCAGTGCTAGAGGGACAGGGGACGACTATGGCTACACCTTC. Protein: CSARGTGDDYGYTF.

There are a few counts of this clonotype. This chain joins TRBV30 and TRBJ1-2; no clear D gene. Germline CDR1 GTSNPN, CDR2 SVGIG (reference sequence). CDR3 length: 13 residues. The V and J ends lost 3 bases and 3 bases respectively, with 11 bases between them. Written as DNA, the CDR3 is TGTGCCTGGAGCGCAACAGCGGACTATGGCTACACCTTC. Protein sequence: CAWSATADYGYTF.

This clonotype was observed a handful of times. The CDR3 sequence is CASSIGGIEAFF. CDR3 nucleotides: TGTGCCAGCAGCATAGGGGGGATTGAAGCTTTCTTT. The chain joins TRBV7-8 to TRBJ1-1; D possibly corresponds to TRBD1 (6 bases). The CDR3 has 12 amino acids. Germline V gene data show CDR1 as SGHVS and CDR2 as FQNEAQ. V lost 5 bases, J lost 7 bases, and 11 bases lay in between.

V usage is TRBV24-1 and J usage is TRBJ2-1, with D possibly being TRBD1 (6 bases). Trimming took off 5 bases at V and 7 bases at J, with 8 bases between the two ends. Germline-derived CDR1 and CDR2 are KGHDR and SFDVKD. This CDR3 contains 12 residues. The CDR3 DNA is TGTGCCACCAGTGGGGGGCGTAATGAGCAGTTCTTC. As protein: CATSGGRNEQFF.

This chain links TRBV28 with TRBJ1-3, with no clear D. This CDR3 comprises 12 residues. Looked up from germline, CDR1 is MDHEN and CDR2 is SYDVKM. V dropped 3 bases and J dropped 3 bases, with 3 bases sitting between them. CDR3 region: CASSFNGNTIYF. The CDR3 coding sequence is TGTGCCAGCAGTTTTAATGGAAACACCATATATTTT.

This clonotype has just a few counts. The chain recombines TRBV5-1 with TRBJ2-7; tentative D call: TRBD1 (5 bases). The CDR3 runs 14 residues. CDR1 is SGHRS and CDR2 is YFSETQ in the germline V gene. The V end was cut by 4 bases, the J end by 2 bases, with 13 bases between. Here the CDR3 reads CASSLRSGTYEQYF. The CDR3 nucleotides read TGCGCCAGCAGCCTGCGATCAGGGACCTACGAGCAGTACTTC.

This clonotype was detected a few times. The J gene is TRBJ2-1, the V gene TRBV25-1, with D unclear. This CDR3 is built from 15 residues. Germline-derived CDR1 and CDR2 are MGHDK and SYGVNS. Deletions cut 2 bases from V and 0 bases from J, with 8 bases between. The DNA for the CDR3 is TGTGCCAGCAGTGAAACTCAGAGCTCCTACAATGAGCAGTTCTTC. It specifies CASSETQSSYNEQFF.

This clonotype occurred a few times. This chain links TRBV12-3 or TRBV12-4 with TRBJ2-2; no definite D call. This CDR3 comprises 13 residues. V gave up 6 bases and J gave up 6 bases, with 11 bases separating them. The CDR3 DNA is TGTGCCAGCAGCCCTTTCCTTCCCGGGGAGCTGTTTTTT. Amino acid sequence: CASSPFLPGELFF.

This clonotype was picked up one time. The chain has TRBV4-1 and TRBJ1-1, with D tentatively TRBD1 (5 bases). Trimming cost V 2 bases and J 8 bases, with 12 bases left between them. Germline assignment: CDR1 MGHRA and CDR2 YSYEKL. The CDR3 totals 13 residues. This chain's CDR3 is CASSQLPGTEAFF. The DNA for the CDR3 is TGCGCCAGCAGCCAACTGCCCGGGACGGAAGCTTTCTTT.

CDR3 residues: CASGLPDRYAGELFF. Written as DNA, the CDR3 is TGTGCTAGTGGTTTGCCAGACAGGTACGCCGGGGAGCTGTTTTTT. The chain has TRBV12-5 and TRBJ2-2; the D gene is possibly TRBD1 (6 bases). The ends were cut back, 2 bases at V and 6 bases at J, with 13 bases in the middle. Germline lookup yields CDR1 LGHNT and CDR2 FRNRAP. CDR3 length: 15 amino acids.

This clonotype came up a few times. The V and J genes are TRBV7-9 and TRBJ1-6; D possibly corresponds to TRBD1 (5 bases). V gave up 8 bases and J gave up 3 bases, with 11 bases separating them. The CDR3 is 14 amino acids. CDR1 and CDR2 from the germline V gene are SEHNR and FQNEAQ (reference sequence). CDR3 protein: CASGTQGYNSPLHF. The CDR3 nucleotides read TGTGCCAGCGGGACTCAGGGCTATAATTCACCCCTCCACTTT.

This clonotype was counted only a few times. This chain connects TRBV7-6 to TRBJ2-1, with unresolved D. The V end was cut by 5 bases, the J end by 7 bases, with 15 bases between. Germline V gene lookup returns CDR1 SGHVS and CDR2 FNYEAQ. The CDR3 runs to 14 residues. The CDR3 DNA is TGTGCCAGCAGCCCCGCTTCCCTAGGTAATGAGCAGTTCTTC. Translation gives CASSPASLGNEQFF.

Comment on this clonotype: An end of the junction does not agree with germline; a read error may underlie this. DNA for the CDR3: TGTGCCAGCAGCCAGACCCGGAAAAGCTCCTGTAATTCACCCCTCCACTTT. Protein: CASSQTRKSSCNSPLHF. The V gene is TRBV4-2, the J gene TRBJ1-6; D gene ambiguous. CDR1 and CDR2 (germline): LGHNA, YNFKEQ. The CDR3 totals 17 residues.

The CDR3 is CSAPSAGSKNTEAFF. As DNA, the CDR3 is TGCAGTGCTCCCTCGGCCGGCTCCAAGAACACTGAAGCTTTCTTT. The chain couples TRBV20-1 to TRBJ1-1, with D unresolved. In germline, CDR1 is DFQATT, CDR2 SNEGSKA (reference sequence). CDR3 length: 15 amino acids. Trimming left V 5 bases short and J 1 base short, with 17 bases between.